A selection of T cell receptor beta chains follows, all from one sample in a study of CD8 T cells in ankylosing spondylitis. TCRdb ran MiXCR on the 5' RACE reads and lists one entry per CDR3 protein. The data show a few hundred thousand distinct CDR3 sequences, approximately 17% seen once. Sequencing was carried out using blood, either unsorted or a sorted T cell fraction (not recorded which). The receptors here all came from a male donor with ankylosing spondylitis. Both conserved end residues are part of each CDR3. Each record gives: clone size, J gene, V gene, D gene, CDR3 protein, CDR3 DNA. A D gene is named only where the DNA matches it firmly. Size is stated for part of the rows, as once, few or many counts, or as a class when the clone is expanded.

.,TRBJ2-5,TRBV5-1,TRBD1,CASSLGLTGPQETQYF,TGCGCCAGCAGCTTGGGGCTGACAGGGCCTCAAGAGACCCAGTACTTC
.,TRBJ1-5,TRBV19,TRBD1,CASSSTGGLGNQPQHF,TGTGCCAGTAGTTCGACAGGGGGACTCGGCAATCAGCCCCAGCATTTT
few,TRBJ1-6,TRBV4-1,.,CASSQERGSSPLHF,TGCGCCAGCAGCCAAGAGCGGGGGAGTTCACCCCTCCACTTT
once,TRBJ1-5,TRBV6-1,.,CASSDTYGNRGTDSNQPQHF,TGTGCCAGCAGTGATACGTACGGGAATAGGGGGACTGATAGCAATCAGCCCCAGCATTTT
many,TRBJ2-1,TRBV27,TRBD1,CASGQGYNEQFF,TGTGCCAGCGGACAGGGGTACAATGAGCAGTTCTTC
.,TRBJ2-7,TRBV2,TRBD1,CASSMGVTGGEQYF,TGTGCCAGCAGTATGGGTGTGACAGGGGGAGAGCAGTACTTC
.,TRBJ2-3,TRBV13,.,CASSRPIVDTQYF,TGTGCCAGCAGCCGGCCAATTGTCGATACGCAGTATTTT
.,TRBJ1-1,TRBV28,TRBD1,CAIRTGGWNTEAFF,TGTGCCATTAGGACAGGGGGTTGGAACACTGAAGCTTTCTTT
many,TRBJ1-1,TRBV29-1,TRBD1,CSVRPDRVNTEAFF,TGCAGCGTCCGCCCAGACAGGGTGAACACTGAAGCTTTCTTT
many,TRBJ2-1,TRBV12-3/TRBV12-4,TRBD2,CASSLASGGGNEQFF,TGTGCCAGCAGTTTAGCTAGCGGGGGGGGCAATGAGCAGTTCTTC
.,TRBJ1-1,TRBV25-1,.,CASSELARTEAFF,TGTGCCAGCAGTGAATTAGCGAGAACTGAAGCTTTCTTT
.,TRBJ2-5,TRBV10-1,.,CASSDSTGSAETQYF,TGCGCCAGCAGTGATAGTACAGGGAGCGCAGAGACCCAGTACTTC
.,TRBJ2-5,TRBV28,.,CASSFKGYTQYF,TGTGCCAGCAGTTTTAAAGGGTATACCCAGTACTTC
many,TRBJ1-1,TRBV2,.,CASSEAAPTEAFF,TGTGCCAGCAGTGAAGCGGCGCCGACTGAAGCTTTCTTT
.,TRBJ2-3,TRBV20-1,TRBD2,CSARGPGRGKSTDTQYF,TGCAGTGCTAGAGGTCCCGGGAGGGGCAAAAGCACAGATACGCAGTATTTT
few,TRBJ2-7,TRBV10-3,TRBD2,CAISGRTGREDEQYF,TGTGCCATCAGTGGCCGCACTGGGCGGGAGGACGAGCAGTACTTC
.,TRBJ1-1,TRBV7-2,TRBD1,CASSLRGQGQRNTEAFF,TGTGCCAGCAGCTTAAGGGGTCAGGGACAGAGGAACACTGAAGCTTTCTTT
.,TRBJ2-2,TRBV7-8,TRBD2,CASSFLSLAVTGELFF,TGTGCCAGCAGCTTTCTGAGTCTAGCGGTAACCGGGGAGCTGTTTTTT
.,TRBJ1-1,TRBV14,.,CASSQDGGSRAEAFF,TGTGCCAGCAGCCAAGATGGGGGTAGTAGGGCTGAAGCTTTCTTT
few,TRBJ2-7,TRBV27,TRBD2,CASSAGTSGPYEQYF,TGTGCCAGCAGCGCCGGAACTAGCGGCCCCTACGAGCAGTACTTC
.,TRBJ2-7,TRBV6-2/TRBV6-3,TRBD2,CASRRPTSGSLYEQYF,TGTGCCAGCAGGCGGCCAACTAGCGGGAGTCTCTACGAGCAGTACTTC
.,TRBJ2-7,TRBV7-2,.,CASSIGRYYEQYF,TGTGCCAGCAGCATAGGACGGTACTACGAGCAGTACTTC